Below, 21 T cell receptor beta chains from the same sample are listed, as sequenced in a study of cytomegalovirus exposure and HLA in healthy donors. The PCR employed 60 Vbeta primers together with 13 Jbeta primers. Libraries were prepared by immunoSEQ multiplex PCR; TCRdb keeps only in-frame clonotypes and omits some of them. The sample includes 150,000 to 200,000 clones, approximately 83% of them seen just once. Source material: PBMCs. These receptors were collected from a man aged 18 to 30 in good health and CMV-seropositive.

V is TRBV19 and J is TRBJ2-4; perhaps TRBD2 as D (5 bases). Trimming shortened V by 6 bases and J by 0 bases, and 15 bases separated the two germline ends. Germline lookup yields CDR1 LNHDA and CDR2 SQIVND (reference sequence). There are 16 residues in the CDR3. The CDR3 DNA sequence: TGTGCCAGTAGCCGGGAAAGGGAATTAGCCAAAAACATTCAGTACTTC. Translating gives CASSRERELAKNIQYF.

The gene calls are TRBV9 and TRBJ2-2; 10 positions match TRBD2. V trimming: 4 bases; J trimming: 3 bases; junction bases outside the gene matches: 9. CDR3 length equals 17 residues. Per the germline V gene, CDR1 is SGDLS and CDR2 is YYNGEE. The CDR3 nucleotides read TGTGCCAGCAGCCCCTATCTAGCGGGGGCCCACACCGGGGAGCTGTTTTTT. Its translation is CASSPYLAGAHTGELFF.

The chain joins TRBV9 to TRBJ2-6; TRBD1 matches 8 bases. The CDR3 has 18 amino acids. Germline V gene sequence: CDR1 SGDLS, CDR2 YYNGEE. With V trimmed by 1 base and J by 0 bases, 6 bases remained unmatched. The CDR3: CASSVMDRASSGANVLTF. In nucleotides, the CDR3 is TGTGCCAGCAGCGTAATGGACAGGGCTAGCTCTGGGGCCAACGTCCTGACTTTC.

The V call is TRBV11-1, the J call TRBJ2-2, with D maybe TRBD2 (5 bases). The germline gives CDR1 SGHAT, CDR2 FQDESV (reference sequence). V was shortened by 3 bases and J by 5 bases, with 13 bases between the two germline ends. CDR3 length equals 15 residues. This CDR3 reads CASSLKRVQTGELFF. CDR3 bases: TGTGCCAGCAGCTTGAAGAGGGTCCAGACCGGGGAGCTGTTTTTT.

V gene TRBV10-3 combines with J gene TRBJ1-2, with D perhaps TRBD1 (5 bases). The V and J ends lost 0 bases and 4 bases respectively, with 9 bases between them. The CDR3 is 14 residues long. Germline V CDR1 and CDR2: ENHRY, SYGVKD. CDR3 residues: CAISESKQGYGYTF. The CDR3, as DNA: TGTGCCATCAGTGAGTCTAAGCAGGGCTATGGCTACACCTTC.

This chain uses TRBV7-3 with TRBJ2-1, with 11 bases aligning to TRBD2. CDR1 is SGHTA, CDR2 FQGTGA, per germline. V lost 4 bases and J lost 10; bases outside the gene matches: 3. The CDR3 is 13 residues long. The CDR3 here is CASSSTSGAEQFF. The CDR3 DNA follows: TGTGCCAGCAGCTCGACTAGCGGGGCCGAGCAGTTCTTC.

The chain recombines TRBV30 with TRBJ2-5; 13 nucleotides match TRBD2. The better agreement between TRBJ2-7 and the DNA end casts doubt on the J call. CDR1 is GTSNPN and CDR2 is SVGIG in the germline V gene (reference sequence). The CDR3 length is 14 residues. This chain's CDR3 is CACDTSGGGYEQYF. CDR3 nucleotide sequence: TGTGCCTGCGATACTAGCGGGGGGGGCTACGAGCAGTACTTC.

Details on this clone: At one end the junction does not follow the germline gene, possibly because of a read error. The J gene is TRBJ1-1, the V gene TRBV7-2, with D possibly being TRBD1 (5 bases). CDR3 length: 14 amino acids. The germline V gene has CDR1 SGHTA and CDR2 FQGNSA. As DNA, the CDR3 is TGTGCCAGCAACTTAGGCAGGGTGGACACTGAAGCTTTCTTT. Translated, it gives CASNLGRVDTEAFF.

The chain couples TRBV10-3 to TRBJ1-3; D perhaps matches TRBD1 (6 bases). This CDR3 has 15 amino acids. The germline V gene has CDR1 ENHRY and CDR2 SYGVKD. V lost 0 bases and J lost 4, with 10 bases in between. The CDR3 protein is CAISESRGSGNTIYF. The CDR3 nucleotides read TGTGCCATCAGTGAGTCGAGGGGGTCGGGAAACACCATATATTTT.

The chain recombines TRBV25-1 with TRBJ1-5; D perhaps matches TRBD1 (5 bases). Trimming took off 4 bases at V and 4 bases at J, with 11 bases between the two ends. This CDR3 contains 14 residues. Germline-derived CDR1 and CDR2 are MGHDK and SYGVNS. The CDR3 spells CASSAQGFNQPQHF. For the CDR3, the DNA is TGTGCCAGCAGTGCCCAGGGTTTTAATCAGCCCCAGCATTTT.

V is TRBV2 and J is TRBJ2-5, with 7 bases lining up with TRBD1. Germline V gene data show CDR1 as SNHLY and CDR2 as FYNNEI. Losses at the gene ends were 4 bases for V and 2 bases for J; bases not matched to a gene: 1. The CDR3 totals 13 residues. The CDR3 nucleotides are TGTGCCAGCAGTGGCAGGGGGCAAGAGACCCAGTACTTC. Encoded protein: CASSGRGQETQYF.

V is TRBV30 and J is TRBJ2-4; the D is unclear. Looked up from germline, CDR1 is GTSNPN and CDR2 is SVGIG (reference sequence). V was pared by 4 bases and J by 0 bases, with 4 bases between. The CDR3 sequence is 12 residues long. The CDR3 region is CAWMAAKNIQYF. CDR3 coding DNA: TGTGCCTGGATGGCAGCCAAAAACATTCAGTACTTC.

This clone has more than one count but fewer than ten. CDR3 nucleotide sequence: TGTGCCAGCAGCTTAGGAAGGACAGTTGCAACTAATGAAAAACTGTTTTTT. Encoded protein: CASSLGRTVATNEKLFF. The V call is TRBV7-9, the J call TRBJ1-4; tentative D call: TRBD1 (6 bases). The CDR3 totals 17 residues. Germline CDR1 SEHNR, CDR2 FQNEAQ (reference sequence). The V gene lost 1 base and the J gene lost 0 bases, with 12 bases spanning the gap.

This chain links TRBV5-5 with TRBJ2-3; TRBD1 agrees at 7 bases. The CDR3 covers 16 residues. Unmatched junction bases numbered 8, after V lost 3 bases and J lost 1 base. Germline V gives CDR1 SGHKS, CDR2 YYEKEE (reference sequence). The CDR3 spells CASSSRRDRGTDTQYF. The CDR3 bases are TGTGCCAGCAGCTCCCGCCGGGACAGAGGCACAGATACGCAGTATTTT.

The V and J genes are TRBV6-1 and TRBJ2-7; no definite D call. The length of the CDR3 is 16 residues. Germline V gene lookup returns CDR1 MNHNS and CDR2 SASEGT. The V gene lost 0 bases and the J gene lost 3 bases, with 15 bases spanning the gap. The CDR3 bases are TGTGCCAGCAGTGAAGCGAAACAGAGATCACTCTACGAGCAGTACTTC. This encodes CASSEAKQRSLYEQYF.

The V call is TRBV5-4, the J call TRBJ2-2, with 11 bases fitting TRBD2. The CDR3 has 16 amino acids. The V and J ends lost 4 bases and 2 bases, in that order; junction bases with no gene match: 4. CDR1 and CDR2 (germline): SGHNT, YYREEE (reference sequence). CDR3 nucleotides: TGTGCCAGCAGCCAGGGACTAGCGGTAAACACCGGGGAGCTGTTTTTT. This translates into CASSQGLAVNTGELFF.

The chain recombines TRBV11-2 with TRBJ2-7; 8 bases are shared with TRBD1. The CDR3 loop spans 16 amino acids. Germline-derived CDR1 and CDR2 are SGHAT and FQNNGV. The V and J ends lost 6 bases and 5 bases, in that order; junction bases with no gene match: 15. This chain's CDR3 is CASRPNRGKTIHEQYF. The DNA of the CDR3 is TGTGCCAGCAGGCCTAACAGGGGGAAGACCATCCACGAGCAGTACTTC.

The rearrangement uses TRBV5-1 and TRBJ1-4; D is perhaps TRBD1 (6 bases). CDR3 size: 16 residues. The ends were cut back, 0 bases at V and 2 bases at J, with 11 bases in the middle. Germline V lookup: CDR1 SGHRS, CDR2 YFSETQ. The chain's CDR3 is CASSLGEQGTNEKLFF. The CDR3 nucleotides read TGCGCCAGCAGCTTGGGGGAACAGGGTACTAATGAAAAACTGTTTTTT.

The V call is TRBV19, the J call TRBJ2-7; the match to TRBD1 covers 7 bases. CDR1 is LNHDA, CDR2 SQIVND, per germline (reference sequence). With V trimmed by 9 bases and J by 0 bases, 5 bases remained unmatched. This CDR3 comprises 13 residues. Here the CDR3 reads CASPRGSSYEQYF. Here the CDR3 DNA reads TGTGCCAGCCCCAGGGGGAGCTCCTACGAGCAGTACTTC.

V and J are TRBV30 and TRBJ1-2, with 8 bases lining up with TRBD1. J lost 8 bases, V lost 2 bases, and 10 bases had no gene match. This CDR3 contains 14 residues. Germline CDR1 GTSNPN, CDR2 SVGIG (reference sequence). The DNA for the CDR3 is TGTGCCTGGAGTCCAACCGGACAGGGTCGCGGCTACACCTTC. This sequence encodes CAWSPTGQGRGYTF.

The rearrangement links TRBV6-1 to TRBJ2-7; 11 bases match TRBD2. The ends lost 4 bases at V and 4 bases at J; junction bases unmatched: 9. From germline, CDR1 is MNHNS and CDR2 SASEGT. The CDR3 covers 16 residues. As DNA, the CDR3 is TGTGCCAGCAGTGGGCTAGCGGGGGGCCGGGTATACGAGCAGTACTTC. Its translation: CASSGLAGGRVYEQYF.